The clone carrying this T cell receptor (beta chain) has a count of ten or more. TCRdb analysed the reads with MiXCR anew, one entry per CDR3 protein. Of about 530,000 distinct CDR3 sequences detected, approximately 26% appear once; the ten largest clones hold approximately 13%. Trimming shortened V by 1 base and J by 5 bases, and 14 bases separated the two germline ends. Germline CDR1 SGHVS, CDR2 FNYEAQ. The CDR3 length is 16 residues. The sample originates from a study of T cell repertoires in cytomegalovirus infection. This sequence joins TRBV7-6 and TRBJ1-4; weak D call: TRBD1 (5 bases). Sequencing was performed on PBMCs. The clonotype originates from a human donor in good health (CMV status not recorded). Some clones in this sample may be carry-over from other donors' samples. The CDR3: CASSLDSGYKNEKLFF. The CDR3 nucleotides are TGTGCCAGCAGCTTAGACTCAGGGTACAAAAATGAAAAACTGTTTTTT.